The T cell receptor beta chain described here comes from a study of blood T cell repertoires in COVID-19. Study background: The United States, Italy and Spain supplied acute and convalescent COVID-19 samples. Sample material is recorded as cDNA or gDNA derived from T cells, B-cell-depleted T cells, or PBMCs.

Per the original data handling: The assay estimated nucleated cells by amplifying reference gene primers. Assay: immunoSEQ multiplex PCR; the TCRdb copy retains only in-frame clones and omits some. That table gives V, J and clone size, and the DNA gave D and trimming. The table shows roughly 60,000 clones, with approximately 92% occurring only once. About this clone itself: Different DNA sequences within this sample yield the same CDR3.

The TCR originated in a human donor in a cohort sampled during active COVID-19. The sequencing input was peripheral blood.

The CDR3 region is CASSLGQGDNQPQHF. CDR3 DNA: TGTGCCAGCAGCTTAGGACAGGGGGACAATCAGCCCCAGCATTTT. The chain uses TRBV7-2 and TRBJ1-5; TRBD1 matches 9 bases. From germline, CDR1 is SGHTA and CDR2 FQGNSA. J lost 3 bases, V lost 1 base, and 1 base had no gene match. This CDR3 contains 15 residues.